This note documents a single T cell receptor (beta chain) sequence. This sample stems from a study of OX40 agonist ivuxolimab in advanced cancers. V trimming: 3 bases; J trimming: 6 bases; junction bases outside the gene matches: 4. The CDR3 covers 13 residues. Germline V gives CDR1 SQVTM, CDR2 ANQGSEA. Some clones are missing from TCRdb's copy, which holds only in-frame ones; the method was immunoSEQ multiplex PCR. Among fewer than 80,000 clones, around 84% were seen once, and the ten largest hold approximately 0.78%. The chain carries TRBV29-1 and TRBJ1-4, with 7 bases matching TRBD1. The receptor's source is an adult with an advanced solid tumor such as melanoma, head and neck, liver or kidney cancer. This sample comprised CD4+ or CD8+ T cells sorted from blood, obtained in a trial of the OX40 agonist ivuxolimab. Here the CDR3 reads CSVDEGADEKLFF. CDR3 nucleotide sequence: TGCAGCGTTGACGAGGGGGCCGATGAAAAACTGTTTTTT.